These 5 T cell receptor beta chains originate from one sample sequenced in a study of OX40 agonist ivuxolimab in advanced cancers. Data came from immunoSEQ multiplex PCR; TCRdb stores just in-frame clones and leaves some out. The table shows roughly 8,000 clones, with 79% occurring only once. This specimen consisted of CD4+ or CD8+ T cells sorted from blood, obtained in a trial of the OX40 agonist ivuxolimab. The receptors were sampled from an adult with an advanced solid tumor such as melanoma, head and neck, liver or kidney cancer.

The chain combines TRBV9 with TRBJ2-3, with TRBD2 identical over 10 bases. With 4 bases clipped from V and 4 bases from J, the junction kept 9 bases outside the gene matches. The CDR3 runs to 16 residues. The germline gives CDR1 SGDLS, CDR2 YYNGEE. The CDR3 protein is CASSPSGGASSDTQYF. In DNA, the CDR3 is TGTGCCAGCAGCCCAAGCGGGGGGGCGTCCTCAGATACGCAGTATTTT.

This chain uses TRBV4-1 with TRBJ2-7, with TRBD1 identical over 7 bases. V lost 0 bases to trimming and J lost 6 bases; unmatched junction nucleotides: 5. The CDR3 spans 14 residues. The V gene's germline CDR1 is MGHRA and CDR2 YSYEKL. CDR3 DNA sequence: TGCGCCAGCAGCCAAGATAAACAGGGGTCCGAGCAGTACTTC. Amino acid sequence: CASSQDKQGSEQYF.

This clone occurred a few times. The chain is built from TRBV5-4 and TRBJ2-7, with a possible D match to TRBD2 (6 bases). This CDR3 comprises 14 residues. Germline CDR1 and CDR2: SGHNT and YYREEE (reference sequence). With 2 bases removed from V and 5 bases from J, the gap between germline ends came to 14 bases. This chain's CDR3 is CASSLGGQGDEQYF. DNA for the CDR3: TGTGCCAGCAGCTTAGGAGGGCAGGGTGACGAGCAGTACTTC. Together with reference TRBV5-4 and TRBJ2-7, the CDR3 gives the full variable domain: ETGVTQSPTHLIKTRGQQVTLRCSSQSGHNTVSWYQQALGQGPQFIFQYYREEENGRGNFPPRFSGLQFPNYSSELNVNALELDDSALYLCASSLGGQGDEQYFGPGTRLTVT.

The chain links TRBV30 to TRBJ2-2, with 11 bases that match TRBD1. This CDR3 region has 16 residues. V lost 5 bases to trimming and J lost 5 bases; unmatched junction nucleotides: 10. The germline V gene encodes CDR1 GTSNPN and CDR2 SVGIG (reference sequence). The CDR3 here is CAWQSGGTGGTGELFF. As DNA, the CDR3 is TGTGCCTGGCAATCTGGGGGGACAGGGGGAACCGGGGAGCTGTTTTTT.

The chain couples TRBV28 to TRBJ1-5; no reliable D call. The length of the CDR3 is 14 residues. Trimming pared 3 bases from V and 0 bases from J, leaving 6 bases between. Germline CDR1 and CDR2: MDHEN and SYDVKM. CDR3 in DNA: TGTGCCAGCAGTTTGGGGATTAGCAATCAGCCCCAGCATTTT. The encoded protein is CASSLGISNQPQHF. Full variable domain (rest looked up from reference TRBV28 and TRBJ1-5): DVKVTQSSRYLVKRTGEKVFLECVQDMDHENMFWYRQDPGLGLRLIYFSYDVKMKEKGDIPEGYSVSREKKERFSLILESASTNQTSMYLCASSLGISNQPQHFGDGTRLSIL.